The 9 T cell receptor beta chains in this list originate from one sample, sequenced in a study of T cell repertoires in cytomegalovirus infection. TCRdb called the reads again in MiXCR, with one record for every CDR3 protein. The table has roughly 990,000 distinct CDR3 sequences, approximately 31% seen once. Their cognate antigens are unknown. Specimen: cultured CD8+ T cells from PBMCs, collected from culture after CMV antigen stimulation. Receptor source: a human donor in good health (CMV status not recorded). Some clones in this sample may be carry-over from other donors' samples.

CDR3 sequence: CSVEVEGASDYEQYF. As DNA, the CDR3 is TGCAGCGTTGAAGTGGAAGGGGCTAGCGACTACGAGCAGTACTTC. This chain uses TRBV29-1 with TRBJ2-7, with D perhaps matching TRBD2 (6 bases). This CDR3 comprises 15 residues. Germline V gene data show CDR1 as SQVTM and CDR2 as ANQGSEA. Trimming removed 1 base from V and 3 bases from J, with 16 bases in between.

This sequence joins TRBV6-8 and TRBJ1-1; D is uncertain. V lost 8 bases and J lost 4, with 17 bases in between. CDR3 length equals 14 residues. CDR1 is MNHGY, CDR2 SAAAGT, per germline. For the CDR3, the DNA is TGTGCCAGCCAGAGAACTAAATACGGCACTGAAGCTTTCTTT. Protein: CASQRTKYGTEAFF.

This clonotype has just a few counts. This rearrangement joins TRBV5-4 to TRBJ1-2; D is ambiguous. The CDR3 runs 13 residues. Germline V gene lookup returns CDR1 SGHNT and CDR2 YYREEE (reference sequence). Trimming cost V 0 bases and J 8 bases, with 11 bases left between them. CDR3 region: CASSLVEGNGYTF. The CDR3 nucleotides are TGTGCCAGCAGCTTGGTGGAGGGCAACGGCTACACCTTC.

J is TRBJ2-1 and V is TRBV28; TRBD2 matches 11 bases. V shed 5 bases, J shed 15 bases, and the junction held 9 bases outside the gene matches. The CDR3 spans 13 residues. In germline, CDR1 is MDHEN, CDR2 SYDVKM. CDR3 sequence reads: CASSVNSGGVRFF. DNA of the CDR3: TGTGCCAGCAGTGTTAATAGCGGGGGGGTAAGGTTCTTC.

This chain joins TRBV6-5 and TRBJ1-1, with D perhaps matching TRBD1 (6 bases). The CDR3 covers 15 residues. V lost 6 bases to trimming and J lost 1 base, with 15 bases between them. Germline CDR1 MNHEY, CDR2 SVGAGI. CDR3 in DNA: TGTGCCAGCAGCGAATATATGACAGGGAACACTGAAGCTTTCTTT. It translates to CASSEYMTGNTEAFF.

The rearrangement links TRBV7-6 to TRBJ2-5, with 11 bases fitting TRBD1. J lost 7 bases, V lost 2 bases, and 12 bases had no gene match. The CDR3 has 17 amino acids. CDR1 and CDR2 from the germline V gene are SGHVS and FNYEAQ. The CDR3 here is CASSLPFTGQGDGTQYF. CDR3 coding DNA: TGTGCCAGCAGCTTACCTTTCACGGGACAGGGGGACGGGACCCAGTACTTC.

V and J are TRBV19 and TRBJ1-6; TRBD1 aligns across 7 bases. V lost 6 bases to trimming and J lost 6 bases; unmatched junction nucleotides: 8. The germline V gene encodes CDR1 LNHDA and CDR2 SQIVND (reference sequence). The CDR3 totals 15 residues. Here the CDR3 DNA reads TGTGCCAGTAGAGGAGGGGGCTGGGGTAATTCACCCCTCCACTTT. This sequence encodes CASRGGGWGNSPLHF.

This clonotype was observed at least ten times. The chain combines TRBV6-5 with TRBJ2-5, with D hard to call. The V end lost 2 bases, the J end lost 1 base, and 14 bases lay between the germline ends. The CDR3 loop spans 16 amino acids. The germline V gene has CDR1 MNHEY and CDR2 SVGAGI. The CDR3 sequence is CASSYRPADLQETQYF. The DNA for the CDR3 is TGTGCCAGCAGTTACAGGCCCGCAGATCTCCAAGAGACCCAGTACTTC.

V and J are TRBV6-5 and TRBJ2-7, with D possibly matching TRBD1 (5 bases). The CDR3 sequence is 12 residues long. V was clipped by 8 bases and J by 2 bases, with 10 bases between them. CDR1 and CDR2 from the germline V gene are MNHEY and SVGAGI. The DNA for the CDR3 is TGTGCCAGCGGAGACAGTCCCTACGAGCAGTACTTC. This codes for CASGDSPYEQYF.